This note documents a single T cell receptor beta chain sequence. Trimming took 3 bases from V and 0 from J, leaving 9 bases between them. In germline, CDR1 is LNHDA, CDR2 SQIVND (reference sequence). The CDR3 runs to 15 residues. This sample is drawn from a study of shared clonotypes between healthy human individuals. Study overall: The study enrolled two women and three men aged 18 to 49.

Only in-frame clones appear in the TCRdb table, and some are missing; sequencing was by immunoSEQ multiplex PCR. The data hold hundreds of thousands of clones, with 97% observed a single time. What was sequenced was naive CD4+ T cells sorted from blood. The subset is: CD45RA+ positively selected. The chain has TRBV19 and TRBJ2-4; possibly TRBD2 for D (5 bases). The source of this sequence is a woman in her 30s in good health. The CDR3 here is CASSMAGEAKNIQYF. In DNA form, the CDR3 reads TGTGCCAGTAGTATGGCCGGGGAAGCCAAAAACATTCAGTACTTC.